This T cell receptor beta chain was retrieved from a study of T cells in localized non-small cell lung cancer. TCRdb's copy holds only in-frame clones and misses some; the assay was immunoSEQ multiplex PCR. The table includes 75,000 to 90,000 clones, just under 85% detected once. About this clone itself: Its antigen is as yet unknown.

Study observations and caveats: Paired adjacent lung recovered a median about 60 of the top 100 tumor clones.

The sequencing used peripheral blood, collected before any cancer treatment. The receptor's source is a man aged 40 to 69 with stage I lung adenocarcinoma.

CDR3 protein: CASSVVGQLGRGPQDTQYF. CDR3 sequence (DNA): TGTGCCAGCAGCGTGGTGGGACAGCTTGGAAGAGGCCCACAAGATACGCAGTATTTT. The chain uses TRBV9 and TRBJ2-3; TRBD1 aligns across 7 bases. V gave up 2 bases and J gave up 5 bases; unmatched junction bases: 20. Germline values: CDR1 SGDLS, CDR2 YYNGEE. CDR3 size: 19 residues.